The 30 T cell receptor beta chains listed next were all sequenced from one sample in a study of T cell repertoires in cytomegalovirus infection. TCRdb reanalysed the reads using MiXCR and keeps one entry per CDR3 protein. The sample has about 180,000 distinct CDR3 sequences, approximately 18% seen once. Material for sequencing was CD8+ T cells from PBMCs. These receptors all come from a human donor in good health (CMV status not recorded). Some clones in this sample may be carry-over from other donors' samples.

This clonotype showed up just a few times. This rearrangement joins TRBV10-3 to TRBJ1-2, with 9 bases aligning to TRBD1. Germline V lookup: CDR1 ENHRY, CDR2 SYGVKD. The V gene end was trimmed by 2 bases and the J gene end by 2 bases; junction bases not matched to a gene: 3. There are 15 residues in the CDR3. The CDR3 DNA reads TGTGCCATCAGTGAGCCCGGGACAGGGAACTATGGCTACACCTTC. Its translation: CAISEPGTGNYGYTF.

CDR3 sequence (DNA): TGTGCCAGCAGCTTAAGTAGGACAGAGAACACTGAAGCTTTCTTT. The encoded protein is CASSLSRTENTEAFF. The chain has TRBV7-3 and TRBJ1-1, with D possibly matching TRBD1 (6 bases). Trimming took 1 base from V and 1 from J, leaving 10 bases between them. The CDR3 extends over 15 amino acids. Germline CDR1 reads SGHTA; CDR2 reads FQGTGA. Full variable domain (missing parts from reference TRBV7-3 and TRBJ1-1): GAGVSQTPSNKVTEKGKYVELRCDPISGHTALYWYRQSLGQGPEFLIYFQGTGAADDSGLPNDRFFAVRPEGSVSTLKIQRTERGDSAVYLCASSLSRTENTEAFFGQGTRLTVV.

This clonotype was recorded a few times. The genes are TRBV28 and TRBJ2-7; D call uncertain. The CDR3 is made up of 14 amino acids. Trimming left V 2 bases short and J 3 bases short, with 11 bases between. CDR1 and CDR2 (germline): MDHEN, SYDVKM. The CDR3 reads CASSLTVSSYEQYF. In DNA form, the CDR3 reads TGTGCCAGCAGTTTAACAGTGTCGAGCTACGAGCAGTACTTC.

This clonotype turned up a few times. As DNA, the CDR3 is TGCAGTGCCGATTCGACAGGGAACAATCAGCCCCAGCATTTT. Translating gives CSADSTGNNQPQHF. V gene TRBV20-1 combines with J gene TRBJ1-5; 7 bases align to TRBD1. The CDR3 is made up of 14 amino acids. V shed 6 bases, J shed 3 bases, and the junction held 8 bases outside the gene matches. Germline V gene lookup returns CDR1 DFQATT and CDR2 SNEGSKA (reference sequence).

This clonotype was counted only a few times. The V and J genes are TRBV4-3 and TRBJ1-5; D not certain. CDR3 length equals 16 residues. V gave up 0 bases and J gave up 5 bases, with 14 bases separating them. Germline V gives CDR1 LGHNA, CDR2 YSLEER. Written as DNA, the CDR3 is TGCGCCAGCAGCCAAGAATCGAACAGTCGTCATCAGCCCCAGCATTTT. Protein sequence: CASSQESNSRHQPQHF.

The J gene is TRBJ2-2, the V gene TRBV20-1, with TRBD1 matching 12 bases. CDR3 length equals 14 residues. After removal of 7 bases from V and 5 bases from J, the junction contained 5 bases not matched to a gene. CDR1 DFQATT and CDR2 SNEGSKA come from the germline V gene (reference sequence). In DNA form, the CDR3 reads TGCAGTGTTTGGGACAGGGGGCAAACCGGGGAGCTGTTTTTT. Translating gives CSVWDRGQTGELFF.

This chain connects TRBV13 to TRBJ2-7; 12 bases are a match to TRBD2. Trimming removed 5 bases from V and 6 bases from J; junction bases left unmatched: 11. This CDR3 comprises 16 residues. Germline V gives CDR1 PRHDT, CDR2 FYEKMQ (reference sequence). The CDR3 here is CASSPAGASGGVEQYF. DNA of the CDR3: TGTGCCAGCAGCCCCGCGGGGGCTAGCGGGGGGGTCGAGCAGTACTTC.

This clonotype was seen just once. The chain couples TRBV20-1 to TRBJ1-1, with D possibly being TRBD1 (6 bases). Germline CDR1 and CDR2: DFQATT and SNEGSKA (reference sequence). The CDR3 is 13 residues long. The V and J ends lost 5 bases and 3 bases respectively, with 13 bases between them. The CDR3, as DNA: TGCAGTGCTGCCGGGGGGCAGCACACTGAAGCTTTCTTT. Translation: CSAAGGQHTEAFF.

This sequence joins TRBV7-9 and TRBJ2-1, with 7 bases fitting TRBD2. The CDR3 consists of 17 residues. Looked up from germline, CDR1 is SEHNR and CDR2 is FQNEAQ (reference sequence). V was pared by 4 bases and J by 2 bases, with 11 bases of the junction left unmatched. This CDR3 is CASSSSPRDYPYNEQFF. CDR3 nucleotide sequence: TGTGCCAGCAGCTCCTCCCCCCGGGACTATCCCTACAATGAGCAGTTCTTC.

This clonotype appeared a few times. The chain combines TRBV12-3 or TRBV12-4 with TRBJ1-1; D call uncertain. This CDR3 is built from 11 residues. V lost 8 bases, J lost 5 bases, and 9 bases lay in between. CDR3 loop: CASERVTEAFF. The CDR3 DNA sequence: TGTGCCAGCGAGAGAGTAACTGAAGCTTTCTTT.

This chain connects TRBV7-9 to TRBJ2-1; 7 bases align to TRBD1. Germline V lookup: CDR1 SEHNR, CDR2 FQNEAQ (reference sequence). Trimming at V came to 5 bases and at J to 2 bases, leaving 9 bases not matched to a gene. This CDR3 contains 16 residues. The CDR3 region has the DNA TGTGCCAGCAGCGGGGTGACAGGGAGAACCTACAATGAGCAGTTCTTC. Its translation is CASSGVTGRTYNEQFF.

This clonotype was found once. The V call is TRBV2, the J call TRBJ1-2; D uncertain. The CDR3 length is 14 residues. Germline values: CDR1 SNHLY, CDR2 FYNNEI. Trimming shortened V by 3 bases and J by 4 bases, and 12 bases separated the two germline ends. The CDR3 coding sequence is TGTGCCAGCAGTGACGTCAAGGGAGGCTATGGCTACACCTTC. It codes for CASSDVKGGYGYTF.

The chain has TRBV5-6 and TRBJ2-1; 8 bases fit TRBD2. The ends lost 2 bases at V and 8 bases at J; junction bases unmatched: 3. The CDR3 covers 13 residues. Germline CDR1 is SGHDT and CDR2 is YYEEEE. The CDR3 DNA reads TGTGCCAGCAGCTTCGGGGGGGCCGATGAGCAGTTCTTC. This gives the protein CASSFGGADEQFF.

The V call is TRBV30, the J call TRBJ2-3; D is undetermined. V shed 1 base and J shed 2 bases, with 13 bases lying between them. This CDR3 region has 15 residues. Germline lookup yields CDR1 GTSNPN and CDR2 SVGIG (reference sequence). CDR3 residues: CAWSEGASLTDTQYF. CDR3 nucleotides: TGTGCCTGGAGTGAGGGCGCATCCCTCACAGATACGCAGTATTTT.

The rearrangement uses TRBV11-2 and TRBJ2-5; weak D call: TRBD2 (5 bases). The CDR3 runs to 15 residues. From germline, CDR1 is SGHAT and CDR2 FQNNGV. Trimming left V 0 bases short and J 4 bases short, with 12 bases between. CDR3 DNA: TGTGCCAGCAGCTTAGATGCCGGGGTGGGAGAGACCCAGTACTTC. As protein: CASSLDAGVGETQYF.

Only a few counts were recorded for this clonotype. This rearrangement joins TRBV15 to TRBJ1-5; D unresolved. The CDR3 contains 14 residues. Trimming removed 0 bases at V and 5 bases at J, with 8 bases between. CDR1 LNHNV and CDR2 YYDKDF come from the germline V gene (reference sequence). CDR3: CATSRDLSDQPQHF. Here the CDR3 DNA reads TGTGCCACCAGCAGAGATCTCAGCGATCAGCCCCAGCATTTT.

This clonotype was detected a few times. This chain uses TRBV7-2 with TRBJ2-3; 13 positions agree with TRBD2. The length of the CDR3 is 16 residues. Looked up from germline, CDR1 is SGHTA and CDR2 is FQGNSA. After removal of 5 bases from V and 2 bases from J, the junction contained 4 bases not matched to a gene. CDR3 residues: CASSPGTSGVTDTQYF. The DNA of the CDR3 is TGTGCCAGCAGCCCCGGGACTAGCGGGGTCACAGATACGCAGTATTTT.

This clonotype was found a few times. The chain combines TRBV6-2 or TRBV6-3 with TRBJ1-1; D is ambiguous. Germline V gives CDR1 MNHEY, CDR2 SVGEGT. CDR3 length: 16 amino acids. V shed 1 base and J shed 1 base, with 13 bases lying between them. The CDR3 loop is CASSYLLTRQNTEAFF. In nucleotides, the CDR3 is TGTGCCAGCAGTTACTTATTAACGCGACAGAACACTGAAGCTTTCTTT.

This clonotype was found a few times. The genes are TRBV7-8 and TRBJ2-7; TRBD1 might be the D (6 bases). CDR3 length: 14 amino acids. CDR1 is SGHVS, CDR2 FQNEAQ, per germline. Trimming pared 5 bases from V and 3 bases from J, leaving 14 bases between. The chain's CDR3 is CASSPAGTSYEQYF. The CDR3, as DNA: TGTGCCAGCAGCCCCGCCGGGACAAGCTACGAGCAGTACTTC.

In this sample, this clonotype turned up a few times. Written as DNA, the CDR3 is TGTGCCAGCAGTGGACCTTCGGATGAGCAGTTCTTC. It codes for CASSGPSDEQFF. The chain is built from TRBV6-2 or TRBV6-3 and TRBJ2-1; D uncertain. The CDR3 is made up of 12 amino acids. Germline V CDR1 and CDR2: MNHEY, SVGEGT. Trimming pared 5 bases from V and 8 bases from J, leaving 10 bases between.

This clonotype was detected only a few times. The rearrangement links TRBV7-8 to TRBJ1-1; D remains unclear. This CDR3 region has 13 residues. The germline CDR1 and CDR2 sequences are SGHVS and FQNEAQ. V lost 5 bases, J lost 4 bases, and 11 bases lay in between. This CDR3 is CASSPRSGTEAFF. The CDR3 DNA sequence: TGTGCCAGCAGCCCCCGGAGCGGCACTGAAGCTTTCTTT.

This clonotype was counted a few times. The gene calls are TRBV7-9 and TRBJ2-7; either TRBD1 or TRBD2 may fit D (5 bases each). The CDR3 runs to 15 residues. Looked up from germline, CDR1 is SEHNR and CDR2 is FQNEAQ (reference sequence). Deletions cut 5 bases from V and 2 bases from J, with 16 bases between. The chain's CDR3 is CASSPGTPSPYEQYF. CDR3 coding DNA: TGTGCCAGCAGCCCCGGGACCCCCTCACCCTACGAGCAGTACTTC. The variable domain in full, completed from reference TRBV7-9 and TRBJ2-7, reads DTGVSQNPRHKITKRGQNVTFRCDPISEHNRLYWYRQTLGQGPEFLTYFQNEAQLEKSRLLSDRFSAERPKGSFSTLEIQRTEQGDSAMYLCASSPGTPSPYEQYFGPGTRLTVT.

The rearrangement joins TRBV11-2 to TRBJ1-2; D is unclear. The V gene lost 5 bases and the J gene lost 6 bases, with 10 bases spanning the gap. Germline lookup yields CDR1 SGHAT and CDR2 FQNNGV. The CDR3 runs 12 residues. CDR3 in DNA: TGTGCCAGCAGCCCCTCGGGGAATGGCTACACCTTC. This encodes CASSPSGNGYTF.

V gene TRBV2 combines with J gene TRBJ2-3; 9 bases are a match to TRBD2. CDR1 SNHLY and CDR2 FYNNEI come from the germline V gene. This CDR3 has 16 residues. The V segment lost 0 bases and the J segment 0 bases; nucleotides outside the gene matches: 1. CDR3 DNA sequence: TGTGCCAGCAGTGAAGCGCTAGCGGGGAGCACAGATACGCAGTATTTT. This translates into CASSEALAGSTDTQYF.

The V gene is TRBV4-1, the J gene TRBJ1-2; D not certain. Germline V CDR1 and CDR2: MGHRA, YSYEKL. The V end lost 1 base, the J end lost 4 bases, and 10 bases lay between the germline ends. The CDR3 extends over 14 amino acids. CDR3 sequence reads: CASSQVAGTYGYTF. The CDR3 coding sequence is TGCGCCAGCAGCCAAGTGGCGGGAACCTATGGCTACACCTTC.

CDR3 nucleotide sequence: TGTGCTAGTGGTTTGCTTTCATCGGGACAGGGGGCCTTGGCAACTAATGAAAAACTGTTTTTT. It translates to CASGLLSSGQGALATNEKLFF. The chain recombines TRBV12-5 with TRBJ1-4; 12 bases align to TRBD1. There are 21 residues in the CDR3. Per germline, CDR1 LGHNT and CDR2 FRNRAP. The V gene end was trimmed by 2 bases and the J gene end by 0 bases; junction bases not matched to a gene: 13.

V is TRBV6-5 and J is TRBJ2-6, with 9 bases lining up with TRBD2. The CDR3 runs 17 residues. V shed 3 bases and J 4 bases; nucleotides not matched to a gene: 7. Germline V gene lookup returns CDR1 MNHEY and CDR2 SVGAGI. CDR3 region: CASSYPREGSGANVLTF. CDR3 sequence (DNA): TGTGCCAGCAGTTATCCGCGGGAGGGGAGCGGGGCCAACGTCCTGACTTTC.

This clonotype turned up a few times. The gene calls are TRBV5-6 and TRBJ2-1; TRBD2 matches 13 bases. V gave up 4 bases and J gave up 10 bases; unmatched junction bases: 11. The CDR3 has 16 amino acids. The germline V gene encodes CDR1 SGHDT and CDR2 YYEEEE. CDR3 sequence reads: CASSEGLAGADGEQFF. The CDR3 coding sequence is TGTGCCAGCAGCGAAGGACTAGCGGGGGCCGATGGGGAGCAGTTCTTC. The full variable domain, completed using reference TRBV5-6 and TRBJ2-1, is DAGVTQSPTHLIKTRGQQVTLRCSPKSGHDTVSWYQQALGQGPQFIFQYYEEEERQRGNFPDRFSGHQFPNYSSELNVNALLLGDSALYLCASSEGLAGADGEQFFGPGTRLTVL.

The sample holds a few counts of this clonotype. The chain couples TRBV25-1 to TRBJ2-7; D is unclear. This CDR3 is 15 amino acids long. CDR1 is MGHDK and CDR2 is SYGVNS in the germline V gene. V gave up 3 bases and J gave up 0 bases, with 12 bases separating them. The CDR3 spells CASSDPKQRSYEQYF. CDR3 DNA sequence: TGTGCCAGCAGTGACCCCAAACAGCGCTCCTACGAGCAGTACTTC.

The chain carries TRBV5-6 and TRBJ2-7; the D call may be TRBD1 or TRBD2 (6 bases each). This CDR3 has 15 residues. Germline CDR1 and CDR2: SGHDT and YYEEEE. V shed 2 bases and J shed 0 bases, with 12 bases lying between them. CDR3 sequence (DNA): TGTGCCAGCAGCTTAGGGGGGAGCTCCTCCTACGAGCAGTACTTC. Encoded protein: CASSLGGSSSYEQYF.